This entry concerns a single T cell receptor beta chain. Its binding antigen is unknown. From each donor, a 2.5 ml peripheral blood sample was drawn into PAXgene tubes and stored at -80 degrees C. Without any T cell sorting, total RNA was extracted from whole blood using the PAXgene blood miRNA kit on an automated QIAcube. Peripheral blood from monozygotic twin pairs who were concordant or discordant for inflammatory bowel disease underwent deep TCRalpha and TCRbeta repertoire profiling using unique molecular barcoding. Smoking habits were recorded for all twin pairs, and individuals were classified as current, former or never smokers. These data are taken from a study of monozygotic twins with inflammatory bowel disease (dated by TCRdb to the late 2010s). A note on the overall study: The complete study included approximately 30 monozygotic twin pairs: 19 IBD-discordant Danish pairs and nine German pairs, of which four were IBD-concordant and five were IBD-discordant. The search for disease-associated traits relied mainly on comparing, within discordant pairs, IBD patients with their genetically identical healthy co-twins. Each individual had, on average, about 151 000 unique TCRalpha sequences and 181 000 unique TCRbeta sequences available for analysis. What the research found in general, with its limitations: Because patients received different immunosuppressive treatments, the repertoires may have picked up extra background noise and variability between individuals. Repertoire similarity did not differ between concordant and discordant twins, which could be due to limited statistical power. TCRbeta repertoire diversity, by inverse Simpson index, was decreased in IBD patients compared with their healthy co-twins. The results gave no support for a single strong signal or clonotype linked to IBD. Compared with healthy twins, IBD patients had fewer clonotypes in common with other individuals, a difference most pronounced in patients showing signs of disease activity. The analysis was unable to tell apart different T cell subtypes.

Libraries were constructed by 5' RACE. The input for every TCR library was approximately 3,500 ng of total RNA. For each sample, cDNA synthesis with SMARTScribe reverse transcriptase was split into eight separate reactions. Unique molecular identifiers containing a 6-nucleotide sample barcode were introduced through template switching during cDNA synthesis. TCRalpha and TCRbeta cDNA was amplified in two nested PCRs of approximately 17 and 9 cycles, and bead purification was carried out after each PCR. Before amplification, the cDNA was treated with uracil DNA-glycosylase and purified using the QIAquick PCR purification kit. In the second PCR, Illumina TruSeq-compatible adapters and sample-specific barcodes were added. TapeStation and Qubit were used to check library quality and concentration, and 5 to 5.5 ng of each library was pooled. Pooled libraries were sequenced on an Illumina HiSeq2500 single-index Rapid Run with 2 x 100 bp reads and custom sequencing primers. In the original analysis: MiGEC version 1.2.6 was used for UMI-based consensus assembly, which corrected PCR and sequencing errors. MiXCR version 2.1.1 was used to carry out V(D)J alignment, clonotype assembly and CDR3 extraction. To normalise gene usage, clonotype sharing and MAIT/NKT TCR abundance, the top 1000, 10 000 and 20 000 clonotypes in each sample were analysed. Diversity was computed as the inverse Simpson index with the vegan R package after downsampling to 27 000 UMIs. Paired Mann-Whitney U tests were applied to discordant twin pairs, with Benjamini-Hochberg correction for multiple testing. One entry per CDR3 protein sequence results from the TCRdb reprocessing of the reads, with DNA left out. TCRdb's processing, not the authors' own work, is the source of the V and J calls. The table for this sample shows 150,000 or so distinct CDR3 sequences. 0.95% to 1.5% of the sample is in the top ten clones.

Counted from cysteine to phenylalanine, this CDR3 has 12 amino acids. No coding sequence is recorded. CDR1 and CDR2, per the germline V gene, are SGHVS and FNYEAQ. This chain is built from TRBV7-6 and TRBJ2-7. Sequencing used blood. This receptor was identified in a human donor with ulcerative colitis or Crohn's disease, or a healthy co-twin of an affected twin (not recorded which). The CDR3 region reads CASSSNRAEQYF.